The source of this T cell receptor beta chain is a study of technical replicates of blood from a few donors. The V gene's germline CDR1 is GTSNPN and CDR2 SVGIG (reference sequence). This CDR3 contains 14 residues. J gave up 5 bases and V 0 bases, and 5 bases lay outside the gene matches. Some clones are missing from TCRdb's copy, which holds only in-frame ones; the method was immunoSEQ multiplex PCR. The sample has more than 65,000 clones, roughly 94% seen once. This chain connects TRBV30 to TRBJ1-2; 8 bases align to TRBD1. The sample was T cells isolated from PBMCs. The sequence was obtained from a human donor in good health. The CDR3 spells CAWSVSGGGYGYTF. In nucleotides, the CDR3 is TGTGCCTGGAGTGTATCAGGGGGCGGGTATGGCTACACCTTC. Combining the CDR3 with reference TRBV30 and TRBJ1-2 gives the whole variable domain SQTIHQWPATLVQPVGSPLSLECTVEGTSNPNLYWYRQAAGRGLQLLFYSVGIGQISSEVPQNLSASRPQDRQFILSSKKLLLSDSGFYLCAWSVSGGGYGYTFGSGTRLTVV.